The 2 T cell receptor beta chains listed next were all sequenced from one sample in a study of immune evolution from preneoplasia to lung adenocarcinoma. Repertoires were generated with immunoSEQ multiplex PCR, while TCRdb's copy carries only in-frame clones and drops some. This sample has 5,800 or so clones, with roughly 74% found just once. The specimen sequenced was FFPE adjacent normal lung tissue. Receptors originate from a donor at least 70 years old with lung adenocarcinoma.

The chain has TRBV30 and TRBJ2-2; possibly TRBD2 for D (6 bases). The V and J ends lost 0 bases and 5 bases respectively, with 16 bases between them. Germline loops: CDR1 GTSNPN, CDR2 SVGIG (reference sequence). The CDR3 is 16 residues long. The CDR3 sequence is CAWSVRRGARTGELFF. As DNA, the CDR3 is TGTGCCTGGAGTGTACGGAGGGGCGCGAGAACCGGGGAGCTGTTTTTT.

This clone has more than one count but fewer than ten. This sequence joins TRBV5-4 and TRBJ1-2; D not resolved. V gave up 0 bases and J gave up 9 bases, with 6 bases separating them. Germline V gives CDR1 SGHNT, CDR2 YYREEE (reference sequence). The CDR3 consists of 11 residues. The CDR3 protein is CASSLVGSYTF. CDR3 DNA: TGTGCCAGCAGCTTGGTTGGGAGCTACACCTTC.